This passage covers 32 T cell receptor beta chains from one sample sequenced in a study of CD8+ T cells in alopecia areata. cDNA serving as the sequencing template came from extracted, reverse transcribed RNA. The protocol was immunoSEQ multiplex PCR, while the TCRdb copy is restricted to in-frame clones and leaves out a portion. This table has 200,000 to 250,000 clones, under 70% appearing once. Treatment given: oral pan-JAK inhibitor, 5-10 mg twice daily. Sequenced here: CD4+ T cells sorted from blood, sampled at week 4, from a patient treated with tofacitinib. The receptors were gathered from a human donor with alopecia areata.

The CDR3 sequence: CASSLAGGDYEQYF. The CDR3 coding sequence is TGCGCCAGCAGCCTTGCCGGGGGAGACTACGAGCAGTACTTC. The J gene is TRBJ2-7, the V gene TRBV4-3, with a possible D match to TRBD2 (6 bases). This CDR3 region has 14 residues. Trimming removed 4 bases from V and 3 bases from J, with 13 bases in between. Per germline, CDR1 LGHNA and CDR2 YSLEER.

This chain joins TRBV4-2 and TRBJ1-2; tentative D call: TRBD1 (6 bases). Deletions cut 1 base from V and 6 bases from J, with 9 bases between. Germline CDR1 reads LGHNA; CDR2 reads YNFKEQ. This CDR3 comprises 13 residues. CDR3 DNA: TGTGCCAGCAGCCAAGCACAGGGAGATGGCTACACCTTC. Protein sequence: CASSQAQGDGYTF.

The CDR3 nucleotides are TGTGCCAGCAGCGTAAGCGTAAGGGACATTCAGTACTTC. It yields the protein CASSVSVRDIQYF. This sequence joins TRBV9 and TRBJ2-4; D is unclear. The germline V and J ends were trimmed by 1 base and 8 bases, with 10 bases remaining between them. Germline-derived CDR1 and CDR2 are SGDLS and YYNGEE. The CDR3 is made up of 13 amino acids.

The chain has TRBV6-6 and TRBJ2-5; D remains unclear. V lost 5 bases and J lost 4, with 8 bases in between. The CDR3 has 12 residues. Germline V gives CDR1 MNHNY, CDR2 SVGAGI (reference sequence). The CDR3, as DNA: TGTGCCAGCAGTGACCGCGCAGAGACCCAGTACTTC. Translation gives CASSDRAETQYF.

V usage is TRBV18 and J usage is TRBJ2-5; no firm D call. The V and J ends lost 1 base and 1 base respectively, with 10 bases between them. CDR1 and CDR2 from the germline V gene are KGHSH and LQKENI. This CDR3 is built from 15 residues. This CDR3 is CASSPREEAQETQYF. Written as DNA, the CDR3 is TGTGCCAGCTCACCACGGGAAGAGGCCCAAGAGACCCAGTACTTC.

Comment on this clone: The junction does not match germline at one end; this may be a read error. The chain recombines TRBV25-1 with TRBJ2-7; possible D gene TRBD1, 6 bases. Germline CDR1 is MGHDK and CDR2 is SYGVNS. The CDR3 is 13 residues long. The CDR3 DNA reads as TGTGCCAGCAGTCTAAATGAGGGGGTACCTTCCATTTTC. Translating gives CASSLNEGVPSIF.

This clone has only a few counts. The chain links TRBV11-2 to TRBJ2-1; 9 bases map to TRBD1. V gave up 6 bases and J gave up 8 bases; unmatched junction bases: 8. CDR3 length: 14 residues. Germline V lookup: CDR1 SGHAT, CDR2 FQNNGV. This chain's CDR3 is CASSPDRGYDEQFF. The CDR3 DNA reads TGTGCCAGCAGTCCCGACAGGGGGTACGATGAGCAGTTCTTC.

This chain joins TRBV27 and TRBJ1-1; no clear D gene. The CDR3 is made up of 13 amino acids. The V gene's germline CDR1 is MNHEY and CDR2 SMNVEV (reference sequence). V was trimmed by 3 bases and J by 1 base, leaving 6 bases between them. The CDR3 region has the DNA TGTGCCAGCAGTTTTCGGCAGAACACTGAAGCTTTCTTT. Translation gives CASSFRQNTEAFF.

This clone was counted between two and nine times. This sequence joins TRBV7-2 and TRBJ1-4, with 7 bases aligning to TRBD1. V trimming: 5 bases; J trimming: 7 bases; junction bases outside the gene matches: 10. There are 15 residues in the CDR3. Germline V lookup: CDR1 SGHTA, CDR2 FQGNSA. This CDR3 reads CASSRGGGSGEKLFF. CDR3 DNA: TGTGCCAGCAGCCGCGGAGGGGGCTCGGGTGAAAAACTGTTTTTT.

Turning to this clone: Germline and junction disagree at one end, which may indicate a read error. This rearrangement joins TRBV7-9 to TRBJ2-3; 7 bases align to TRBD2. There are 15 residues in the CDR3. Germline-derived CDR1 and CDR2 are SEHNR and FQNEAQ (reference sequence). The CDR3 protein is CASSVAGGTSDTQYF. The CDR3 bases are TGTGCCAGCAGCGTAGCGGGTGGGACTTCAGATACGCAGTATTTT.

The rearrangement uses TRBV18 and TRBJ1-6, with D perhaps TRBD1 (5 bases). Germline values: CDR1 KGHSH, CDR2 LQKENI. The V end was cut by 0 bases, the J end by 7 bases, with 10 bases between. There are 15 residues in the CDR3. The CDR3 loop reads CASSPPAGWNSPLHF. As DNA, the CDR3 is TGTGCCAGCTCACCACCGGCAGGGTGGAATTCACCCCTCCACTTT.

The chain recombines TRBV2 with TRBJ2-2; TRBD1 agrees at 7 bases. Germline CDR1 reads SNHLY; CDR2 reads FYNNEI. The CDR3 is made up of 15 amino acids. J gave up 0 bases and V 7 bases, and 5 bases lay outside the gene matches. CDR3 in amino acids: CASKGGQTNTGELFF. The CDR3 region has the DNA TGTGCCAGCAAAGGGGGACAGACGAACACCGGGGAGCTGTTTTTT.

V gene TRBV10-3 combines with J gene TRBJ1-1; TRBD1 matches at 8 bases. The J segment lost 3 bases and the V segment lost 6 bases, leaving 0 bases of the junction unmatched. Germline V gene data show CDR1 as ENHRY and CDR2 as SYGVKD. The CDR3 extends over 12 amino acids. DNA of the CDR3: TGTGCCATCAGGGGACAGGACACTGAAGCTTTCTTT. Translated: CAIRGQDTEAFF.

Here the CDR3 reads CAWRKDRGPNEQFF. The CDR3 DNA sequence: TGTGCCTGGAGAAAGGACAGAGGGCCCAATGAGCAGTTCTTC. V gene TRBV30 combines with J gene TRBJ2-1; D might be TRBD1 (6 bases). In germline, CDR1 is GTSNPN, CDR2 SVGIG (reference sequence). The CDR3 totals 14 residues. V lost 3 bases to trimming and J lost 6 bases, with 15 bases between them.

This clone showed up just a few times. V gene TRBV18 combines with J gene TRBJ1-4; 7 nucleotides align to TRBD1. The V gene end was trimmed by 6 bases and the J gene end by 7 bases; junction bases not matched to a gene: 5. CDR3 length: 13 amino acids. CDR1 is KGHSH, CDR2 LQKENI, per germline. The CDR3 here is CASSGTVSEKLFF. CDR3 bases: TGTGCCAGCTCCGGGACAGTGAGTGAAAAACTGTTTTTT.

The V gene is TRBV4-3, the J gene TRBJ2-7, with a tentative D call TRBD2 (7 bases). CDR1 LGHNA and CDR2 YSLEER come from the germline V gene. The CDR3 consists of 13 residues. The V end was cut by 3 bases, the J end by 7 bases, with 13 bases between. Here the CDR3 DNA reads TGCGCCAGCAGCCAGGGGGGGGGCCGGGAGCAGTACTTC. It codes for CASSQGGGREQYF.

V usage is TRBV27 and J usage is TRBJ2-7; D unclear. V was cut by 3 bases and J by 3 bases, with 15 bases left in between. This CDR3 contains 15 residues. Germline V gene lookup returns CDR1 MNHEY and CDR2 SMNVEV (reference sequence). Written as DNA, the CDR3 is TGTGCCAGCAGTTTTAGTCTCGGCAAGCTCTACGAGCAGTACTTC. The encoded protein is CASSFSLGKLYEQYF.

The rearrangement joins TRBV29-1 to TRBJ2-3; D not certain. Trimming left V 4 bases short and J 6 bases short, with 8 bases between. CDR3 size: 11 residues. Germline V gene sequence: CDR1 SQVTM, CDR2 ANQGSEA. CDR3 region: CSVVRPDTQYF. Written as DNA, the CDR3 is TGCAGCGTTGTTAGGCCGGATACGCAGTATTTT.

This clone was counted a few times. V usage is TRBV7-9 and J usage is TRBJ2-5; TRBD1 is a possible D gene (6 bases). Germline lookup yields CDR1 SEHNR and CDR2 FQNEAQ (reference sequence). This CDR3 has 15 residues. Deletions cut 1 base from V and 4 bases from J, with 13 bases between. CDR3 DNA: TGTGCCAGCAGCTTAGTTACAGGGCAGAGAGAGACCCAGTACTTC. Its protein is CASSLVTGQRETQYF.

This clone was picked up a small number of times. The CDR3 coding sequence is TGTGCCAGCAGACAAGGACTAGCGGGTCGCACAGATACGCAGTATTTT. It encodes CASRQGLAGRTDTQYF. The chain joins TRBV5-4 to TRBJ2-3, with TRBD2 matching 11 bases. Germline CDR1 and CDR2: SGHNT and YYREEE (reference sequence). The CDR3 covers 16 residues. V shed 5 bases and J 1 base; nucleotides not matched to a gene: 6.

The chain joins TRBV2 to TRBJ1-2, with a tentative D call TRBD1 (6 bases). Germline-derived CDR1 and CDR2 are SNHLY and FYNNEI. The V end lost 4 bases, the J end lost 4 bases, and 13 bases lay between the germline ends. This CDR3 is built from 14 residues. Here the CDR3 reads CASSGPGGAYGYTF. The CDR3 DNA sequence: TGTGCCAGCAGTGGCCCCGGGGGGGCCTATGGCTACACCTTC.

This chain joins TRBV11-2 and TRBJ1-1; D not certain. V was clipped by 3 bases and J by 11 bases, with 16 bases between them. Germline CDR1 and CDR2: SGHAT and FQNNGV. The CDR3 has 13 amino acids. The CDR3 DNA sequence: TGTGCCAGCAGCTTTGGACCCCAGGTGGGGGCTTTCTTT. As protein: CASSFGPQVGAFF. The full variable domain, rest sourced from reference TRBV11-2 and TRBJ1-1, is EAGVAQSPRYKIIEKRQSVAFWCNPISGHATLYWYQQILGQGPKLLIQFQNNGVVDDSQLPKDRFSAERLKGVDSTLKIQPAKLEDSAVYLCASSFGPQVGAFFGQGTRLTVV.

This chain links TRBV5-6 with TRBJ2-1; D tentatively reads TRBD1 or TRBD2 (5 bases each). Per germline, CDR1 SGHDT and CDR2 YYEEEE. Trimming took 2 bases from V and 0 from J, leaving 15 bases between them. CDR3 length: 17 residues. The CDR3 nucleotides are TGTGCCAGCAGCTTAGGGTGGGGGACGAGCTCCTACAATGAGCAGTTCTTC. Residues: CASSLGWGTSSYNEQFF. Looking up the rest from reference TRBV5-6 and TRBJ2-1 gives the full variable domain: DAGVTQSPTHLIKTRGQQVTLRCSPKSGHDTVSWYQQALGQGPQFIFQYYEEEERQRGNFPDRFSGHQFPNYSSELNVNALLLGDSALYLCASSLGWGTSSYNEQFFGPGTRLTVL.

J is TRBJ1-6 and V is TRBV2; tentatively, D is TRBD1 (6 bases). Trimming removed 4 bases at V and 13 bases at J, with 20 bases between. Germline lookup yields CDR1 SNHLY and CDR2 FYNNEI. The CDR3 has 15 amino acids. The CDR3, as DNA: TGTGCCAGCAGTGGGGACACCCAACTTAGTCTCCCCCTCCACTTT. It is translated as CASSGDTQLSLPLHF.

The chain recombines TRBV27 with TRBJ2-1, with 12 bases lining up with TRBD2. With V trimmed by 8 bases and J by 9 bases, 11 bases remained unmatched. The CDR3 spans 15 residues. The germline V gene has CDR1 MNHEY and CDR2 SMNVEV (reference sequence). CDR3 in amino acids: CASGYPGLAGSEQFF. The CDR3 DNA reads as TGTGCCAGCGGATACCCGGGACTAGCGGGCAGTGAGCAGTTCTTC.

CDR3 loop: CASSLEGGLNEQFF. The CDR3 nucleotides read TGCGCCAGCAGCCTCGAGGGAGGGTTAAATGAGCAGTTCTTC. The chain couples TRBV4-1 to TRBJ2-1, with 7 bases aligning to TRBD2. CDR3 size: 14 residues. Trimming took 4 bases from V and 7 from J; bases not matched to a gene: 7. Germline CDR1 is MGHRA and CDR2 is YSYEKL.

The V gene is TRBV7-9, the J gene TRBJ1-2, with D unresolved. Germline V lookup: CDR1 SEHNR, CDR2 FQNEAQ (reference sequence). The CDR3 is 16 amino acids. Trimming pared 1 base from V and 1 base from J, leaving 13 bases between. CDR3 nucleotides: TGTGCCAGCAGCTTAGGAGGAGGAGGCCATAACTATGGCTACACCTTC. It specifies CASSLGGGGHNYGYTF.

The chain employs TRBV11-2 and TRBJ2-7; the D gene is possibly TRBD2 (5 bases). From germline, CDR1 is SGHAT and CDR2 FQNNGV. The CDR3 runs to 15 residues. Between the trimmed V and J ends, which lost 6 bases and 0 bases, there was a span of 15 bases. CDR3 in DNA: TGTGCCAGCAGTCATCGGACTGCGAACTCCTACGAGCAGTACTTC. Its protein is CASSHRTANSYEQYF.

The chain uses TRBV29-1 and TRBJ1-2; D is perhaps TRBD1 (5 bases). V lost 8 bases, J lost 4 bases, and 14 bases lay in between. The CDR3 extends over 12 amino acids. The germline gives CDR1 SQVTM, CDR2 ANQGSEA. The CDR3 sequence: CSLGGGSYGYTF. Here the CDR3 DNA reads TGCAGCTTGGGGGGTGGGAGCTATGGCTACACCTTC.

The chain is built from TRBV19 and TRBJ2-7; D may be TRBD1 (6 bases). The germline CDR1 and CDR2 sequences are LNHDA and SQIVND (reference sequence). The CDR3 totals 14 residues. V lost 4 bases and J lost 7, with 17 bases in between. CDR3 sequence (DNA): TGTGCCAGTAGTACCCGGGACATCATGAGGGAGCAGTACTTC. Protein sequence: CASSTRDIMREQYF.

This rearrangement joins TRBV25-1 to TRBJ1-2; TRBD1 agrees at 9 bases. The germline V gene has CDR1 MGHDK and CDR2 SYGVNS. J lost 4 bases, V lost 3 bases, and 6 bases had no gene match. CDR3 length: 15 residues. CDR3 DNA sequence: TGTGCCAGCAGTGATACAGGGGGCGCATTCTATGGCTACACCTTC. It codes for CASSDTGGAFYGYTF.

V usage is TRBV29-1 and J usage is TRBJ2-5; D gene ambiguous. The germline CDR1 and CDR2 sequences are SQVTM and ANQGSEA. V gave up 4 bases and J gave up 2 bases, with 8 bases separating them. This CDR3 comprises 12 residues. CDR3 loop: CSVGRQQETQYF. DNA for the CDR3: TGCAGCGTTGGGCGGCAGCAAGAGACCCAGTACTTC.